The clone carrying this T cell receptor beta chain was found a few times. Deletions cut 3 bases from V and 2 bases from J, with 11 bases between. CDR3 length: 14 residues. From germline, CDR1 is DFQATT and CDR2 SNEGSKA (reference sequence). Via MiXCR, TCRdb re-called the RT-PCR reads, giving one row per CDR3 protein. Here the sample spans more than 550,000 distinct CDR3 sequences, 14% being singletons. This rearrangement joins TRBV20-1 to TRBJ1-5; D is unclear. What was sequenced was memory CD4+ T cells from blood. The clonotype was recovered from a female donor in good health, serving as a healthy control. For the CDR3, the DNA is TGCAGTGCTAGCCGCCCAAGGGGCAATCAGCCCCAGCATTTT. Translated, it gives CSASRPRGNQPQHF.